This T cell receptor beta chain is drawn from a study of T cells expressing NK-cell markers (dated by TCRdb to 2018 to 2021). A note on the overall study: Three sorted T-cell subsets (CD3+CD56+NKG2C+, CD3+CD56+NKG2C- and CD3+CD56-NKG2C+) from under 10 donors had their TCR beta-chain repertoires profiled. The study sequenced eight donors, all healthy volunteers chosen at random: three men and five women. Among the eight sequenced donors, seven were HCMV-seropositive and one was HCMV-seronegative. Illumina HiSeq 2000/2500, MiSeq or NextSeq was used to sequence libraries as 2 x 150 bp reads.

The full study reports these points: For over five donors, the dominant CD3+CD56+NKG2C+ clonotypes were among the top 10 CD8+ clonotypes and accounted for roughly 1.0-7.5% of CD8+ T cells. Whether the expanded NKG2C-expressing T cell clones were specific for HCMV antigens was left unclear. Those dominant clonotypes were again the most abundant among CD3+CD56-NKG2C+ cells in a handful of donors, at about 25-60.1%.

Sequencing relied on an Illumina HiSeq 2000. 5'RACE template switching, by which a universal primer site and unique molecular identifiers were added, was used to make TCR beta cDNA libraries. Priming for cDNA synthesis came from the TCR beta constant segment, and two successive PCR amplification steps followed. Concerning the study's data processing: MIGEC handled demultiplexing of the reads and grouping by UMI, while MiTCR was used to assemble and quantify clonotypes. To remove erroneous sequences, TCR cDNA sequences were retained only when supported by two or more reads. Downstream repertoire analysis used the tcR package, and clonotypes were matched across fractions by CDR3 nucleotide sequence plus V segment. Antigen specificity was annotated against VDJdb with VDJmatch, allowing one amino acid substitution in CDR3. TCRdb reprocessed the reads, and each CDR3 protein sequence is entered once, without DNA. These V and J calls rely on TCRdb rather than the paper's analysis. The table held for this sample gives 130,000 to 150,000 distinct CDR3 sequences. The top ten constitute roughly an eighth of the sample.

HCMV serostatus was determined by detecting HCMV-specific IgG in serum with a commercial ELISA kit. Ficoll density gradient centrifugation was used to isolate peripheral blood mononuclear cells from blood. Remarks on this clonotype: Its antigen specificity is not known.

Via the germline V gene (reference sequence), CDR1 is SGHKS and CDR2 YYEKEE. The CDR3, cysteine through phenylalanine, is 14 amino acids long. No DNA is listed. The chain couples TRBV5-5 to TRBJ1-1. The specimen was blood T cells: a sorted CD56 or NKG2C T cell subset, CD4+ or CD8+ T cells, or bulk PBMC T cells (not recorded which). The clonotype was recovered from a man between 18 and 35 years old in good health. Donor details come from another sample of the same person, matched by shared clones. CDR3 protein: CASSLEWSDTEAFF.